This T cell receptor (beta chain) was captured in a study of T-cell memory formation after mild COVID-19 (dated by TCRdb to the early 2020s). Study-level background: Most TCR sequence clusters were specific to one of the two donors. In a couple of donors, T-cell clones that expanded and contracted after mild COVID-19 were tracked by sequencing TCRalpha and TCRbeta repertoires over time. The cohort comprised two young, previously healthy adult volunteers, one female and one male. Overall study results and their limits: Some responding clones were detected in pre-infection memory, which suggested that pre-existing cross-reactive memory T cells had joined the SARS-CoV-2 response. Balanced CD4/CD8 phenotypes were observed for clones contracting from day 15 to 85, whereas a bias towards CD4+ was observed for a second wave of clones expanding from day 15 to 37. Only two mild cases were covered in the study, and larger cohorts including severe cases with pre-infection samples were considered necessary. Contracting CD4+ clones were found mainly in CM and EM memory subsets, while CD8+ clones were enriched in EMRA. SARS-CoV-2 specificity of the second-wave clones peaking on day 37 was not confirmed.

Sequenced using an Illumina NovaSeq 6000. TCRalpha and TCRbeta cDNA libraries were built by 5'RACE with constant-segment primers, adding sample barcodes and unique molecular identifiers. Trizol reagent was used to extract RNA from every sample. Libraries were amplified in two PCR steps, with a second sample barcode and Illumina TruSeq adapters added in the second step. The libraries were sequenced on an Illumina NovaSeq using 2 x 150 bp paired-end reads. Turning to the authors' computational methods: Demultiplexing of reads and collapsing into UMI-guided consensus sequences were performed with migec v1.2.7. Using mixcr v2.1.11, the UMI consensuses were aligned to TRA and TRB V and J templates and assembled into clonotypes. A clonotype was counted as expanded or contracted only when both edgeR and NoisET called the clonotype significant, with the noise models trained on biological replicates. For edgeR calls, a false discovery rate-adjusted p below 0.01 and a log2 fold-change threshold of 1 were applied. As an exploratory analysis of dynamics, max-normalized trajectories of the 1000 most abundant clonotypes were examined by PCA with hierarchical clustering. Separately sequenced CD4+ and CD8+ repertoires were used to assign a CD4 or CD8 phenotype to each responding clone. TCRdb cleaned the public reads at Q25 with fastp, built clones with MiXCR and kept in-frame beta chains. Rows are unified per CDR3 protein, each entry keeping the most common DNA and genes. The V and J calls and clone size come from TCRdb's table, not from the authors' own analysis. The sample table shows 200,000 to 250,000 distinct CDR3 sequences, and 8.5% to 9.5% are seen once. The leading ten clones occupy roughly 21% of the sample.

CDR1 and CDR2 were assigned from the germline V gene (reference sequence) as DFQATT and SNEGSKA. The CDR3, from cysteine to phenylalanine, totals 13 residues. Only CDR3 DNA is held: 39 bases, read in frame from base 1. For this chain, trimming is 1 base at the V end and 2 bases at the J end, and the number of junction bases without a gene match is 1. Ficoll-Paque density gradient centrifugation was used to isolate PBMCs. This clonotype was detected only a few times. Its antigen is not yet known. It has no much larger one-base neighbor in the sample; base qualities were not kept. The TCR sequence derives from a man between 18 and 35 years old who had mild COVID-19 (a few samples of this study predate the infection). The sample titles of this study are shuffled in the database, so cell type and time point are left out; the donor was told from shared clones. Sequencing used PBMCs or a T cell subset sorted from them (not recorded which). The chain links TRBV20-1 with TRBJ1-1; TRBD1 fits 7 bases in the junction. At the DNA level, the sequence is TGCAGTGCTAGAGGGGACAGTAACACTGAAGCTTTCTTT. Protein translation: CSARGDSNTEAFF.